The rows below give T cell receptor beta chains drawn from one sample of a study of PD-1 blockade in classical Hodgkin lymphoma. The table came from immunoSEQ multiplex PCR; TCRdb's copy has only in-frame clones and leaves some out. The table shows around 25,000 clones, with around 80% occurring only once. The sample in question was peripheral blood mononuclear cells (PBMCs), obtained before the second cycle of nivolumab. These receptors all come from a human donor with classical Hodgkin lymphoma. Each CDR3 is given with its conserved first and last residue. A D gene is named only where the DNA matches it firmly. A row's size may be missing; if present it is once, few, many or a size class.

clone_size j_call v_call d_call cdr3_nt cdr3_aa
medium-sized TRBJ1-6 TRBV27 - TGTGCCAGCAGTTTTAGCGGGACCTATAATTCACCCCTCCACTTT CASSFSGTYNSPLHF
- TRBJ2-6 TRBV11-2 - TGTGCCAGCAGCTTCCCGACTCCACTCGCCGGGGCCAACGTCCTGACTTTC CASSFPTPLAGANVLTF
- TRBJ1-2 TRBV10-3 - TGTGCCATCAGCTCCTCCGGGACAAAGTATGGCTACACCTTC CAISSSGTKYGYTF
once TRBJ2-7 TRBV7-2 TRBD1 TGTGCCAGCAGCGTCCGGACAGGCACGTCGGCCGAGCAGTACTTC CASSVRTGTSAEQYF
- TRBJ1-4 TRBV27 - TGTGCCAGCAGTCAGGAGGTTGCAACTAATGAAAAACTGTTTTTT CASSQEVATNEKLFF
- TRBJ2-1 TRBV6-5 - TGTGCCAGCAGCCCATCACTAGCTTACAATGAGCAGTTCTTC CASSPSLAYNEQFF
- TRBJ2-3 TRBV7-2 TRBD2 TGTGCCAGCAGCCAGGGCTACGGCGGGGGATCGAGCACAGATACGCAGTATTTT CASSQGYGGGSSTDTQYF
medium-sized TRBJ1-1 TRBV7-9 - TGTGCCAGCAGCCCCATGGGGCGGAACACTGAAGCTTTCTTT CASSPMGRNTEAFF
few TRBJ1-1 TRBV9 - TGTGCCAGCAGCGTAGAACCGGGACTGAACACTGAAGCTTTCTTT CASSVEPGLNTEAFF
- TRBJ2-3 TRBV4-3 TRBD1 TGCGCCAGCAGCCAAGGTGGGACAGGGGCTGATACGCAGTATTTT CASSQGGTGADTQYF
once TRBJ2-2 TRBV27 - TGTGCCAGCAGTTTAGCTGGGGGCCCCGGGGAGCTGTTTTTT CASSLAGGPGELFF
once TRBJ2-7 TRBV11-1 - TGTGCCAGCAGCTTAGGTGGGACACCACTCGAGCAGTACTTC CASSLGGTPLEQYF
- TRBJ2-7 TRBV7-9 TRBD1 TGTGCCAGCAGCTTAGTGGGACAGCTAACCTACGAGCAGTACTTC CASSLVGQLTYEQYF
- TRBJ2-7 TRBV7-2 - TGTGCCAGCAGCTTAGGGACCGGCTCCTACGAGCAGTACTTC CASSLGTGSYEQYF
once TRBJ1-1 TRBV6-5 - TGTGCCAGCAGTTACTCTTCGGGGATGAACACTGAAGCTTTCTTT CASSYSSGMNTEAFF
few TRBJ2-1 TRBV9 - TGTGCCAGCAGCGTAGATCCAGGGAGTAGCTCCTACAATGAGCAGTTCTTC CASSVDPGSSSYNEQFF
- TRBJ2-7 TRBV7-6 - TGTGCCAGCAGCTTAGGTACATACGAGCAGTACTTC CASSLGTYEQYF
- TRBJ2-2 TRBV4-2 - TGTGCCAGCAGCCAAGATCTAGGCGACACCGGGGAGCTGTTTTTT CASSQDLGDTGELFF
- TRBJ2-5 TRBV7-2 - TGTGCCAGCAGCTTAGTTGGTACGGGGACAAGAGAGACCCAGTACTTC CASSLVGTGTRETQYF
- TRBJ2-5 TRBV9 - TGTGCCAGCAGCGTAGAGGTCAGAGGAGAGACCCAGTACTTC CASSVEVRGETQYF
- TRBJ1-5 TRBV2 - TGTGCCAGCAGTTCGGACCCAAGTTTATCGCCCCAGCATTTT CASSSDPSLSPQHF
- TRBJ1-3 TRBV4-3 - TGCGCCAGCAGCCAAGATCCGAGGGCCGGAAACACCATATATTTT CASSQDPRAGNTIYF
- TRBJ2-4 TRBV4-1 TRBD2 TGCGCCAGCAGCCTTGGACTAGCGAGGGGGAGGGGGGACATTCAGTACTTC CASSLGLARGRGDIQYF
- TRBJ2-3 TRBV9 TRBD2 TGTGCCAGCAGCGAGGGGCTAGCGGGCACAGATACGCAGTATTTT CASSEGLAGTDTQYF
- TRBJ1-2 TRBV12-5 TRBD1 TGTGCTAGTGGCCTCACAGGGGCCAACTATGGCTACACCTTC CASGLTGANYGYTF
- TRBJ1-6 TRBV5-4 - TGTGCCAGCAGCGCCGGACCTTATAATTCACCCCTCCACTTT CASSAGPYNSPLHF
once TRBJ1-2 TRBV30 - TGTGCCTGGAGTGTAGCCAGGGAAGCCTATGGCTACACCTTC CAWSVAREAYGYTF
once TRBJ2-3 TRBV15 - TGTGCCACCAGCAAGAAGCGGTTCACAGATACGCAGTATTTT CATSKKRFTDTQYF
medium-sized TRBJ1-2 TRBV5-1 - TGCGCCAGCAGCCCCCGGGTTTCGAGGGATGGCTACACCTTC CASSPRVSRDGYTF
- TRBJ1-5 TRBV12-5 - TGTGCTAGTGGTTTGGTACTAACAGGGTGGGATCAGCCCCAGCATTTT CASGLVLTGWDQPQHF
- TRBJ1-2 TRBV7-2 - TGTGCCAGCAGCTTAGTAGGGGCGCTGGGCTACACCTTC CASSLVGALGYTF
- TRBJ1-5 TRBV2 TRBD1 TGTGCCAGCAGTGGAATGAGGACAGGGGGACAGCCCCAGCATTTT CASSGMRTGGQPQHF
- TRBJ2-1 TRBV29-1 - TGCAGCGTTGTGTCTAAAAGCTCCTACAATGAGCAGTTCTTC CSVVSKSSYNEQFF
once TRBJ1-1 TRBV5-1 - TGCGCCAGCAGCTTAGAATCTGGCACAAACACTGAAGCTTTCTTT CASSLESGTNTEAFF
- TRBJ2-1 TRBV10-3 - TGTGCCACCAGGGACAGGATTGTTGCGGGGGGGCATAATGAGCAGTTCTTC CATRDRIVAGGHNEQFF
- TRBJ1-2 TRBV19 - TGTGCCAGTAGCCGAGACAGTTCTAACTATGGCTACACCTTC CASSRDSSNYGYTF
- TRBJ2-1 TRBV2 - TGTGCCAGCAGGTCGGACGGCAGAGAGCAGTTCTTC CASRSDGREQFF
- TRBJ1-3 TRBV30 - TGTGCCTGGAACAAAAGACTCCGCTCTGGAAACACCATATATTTT CAWNKRLRSGNTIYF
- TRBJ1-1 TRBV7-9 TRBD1 TGTGCCAGCAGCTATGGACAGGCGCGGGCGATATGGAGCTTT CASSYGQARAIWSF
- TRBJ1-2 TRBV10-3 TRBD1 TGTGCCATCAGTGAACACGGACAGGATGGCTACACCTTC CAISEHGQDGYTF
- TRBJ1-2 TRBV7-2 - TGTGCCAGCAGCTTACTTTTGGAAACTGGTGGCTACACCTTC CASSLLLETGGYTF
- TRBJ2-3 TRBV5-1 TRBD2 TGCGCCAGCAGCTGGCGGACTAGCGCCGATACGCAGTATTTT CASSWRTSADTQYF
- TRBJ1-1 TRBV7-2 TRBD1 TGTGCCAGCAGCACGAAAGGACAGGCTTCAAAAGCTTTCTTT CASSTKGQASKAFF
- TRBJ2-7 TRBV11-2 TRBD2 TGTGCCAGCAGCTTAGGGGGGGGCTCCTACGAGCAGTACTTC CASSLGGGSYEQYF
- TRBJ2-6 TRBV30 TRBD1 TGTGCCTGGACGCGGACAGGTCTCTCTGGGGCCAACGTCCTGACTTTC CAWTRTGLSGANVLTF
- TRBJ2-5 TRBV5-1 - TGCGCCAGCAGCTTGGGACTCCAGGGGACCCAGTACTTC CASSLGLQGTQYF
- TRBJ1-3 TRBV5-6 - TGTGCCAGCAGCTTTGACGTTGGCTCTGGAAACACCATATATTTT CASSFDVGSGNTIYF
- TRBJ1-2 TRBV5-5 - TGTGCCAGCAGCTGGGCAGGCGCTAACTATGGCTACACCTTC CASSWAGANYGYTF
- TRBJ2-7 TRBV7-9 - TGTGCCAGCAGCCCCCTGGGATTTAACCACGAGCAGTACTTC CASSPLGFNHEQYF
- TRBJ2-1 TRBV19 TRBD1 TGTGCCAGTAGCCGACAGGGGCTACGATTCGGAAATGAGCAGTTCTTC CASSRQGLRFGNEQFF
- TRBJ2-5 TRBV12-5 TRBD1 TGTGCTAGTGGCCCCGGGACAGAAGAGACCCAGTACTTC CASGPGTEETQYF
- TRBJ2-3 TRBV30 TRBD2 TGTGCCTGGAGTGTACTCAGCGGGGGGTTAGATACGCAGTATTTT CAWSVLSGGLDTQYF
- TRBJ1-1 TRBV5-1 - TGCGCCAGCAGCGCGGACGCCTACACTGAAGCTTTCTTT CASSADAYTEAFF
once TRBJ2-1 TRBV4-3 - TGCGCCAGCAGCCAATACGGGGACTACAATGAGCAGTTCTTC CASSQYGDYNEQFF
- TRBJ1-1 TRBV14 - TGTGCCAGCAGCCCCTGGGGAGGGGGGACCGAAGCTTTCTTT CASSPWGGGTEAFF
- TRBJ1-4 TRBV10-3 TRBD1 TGTGCCATCGGACAGGGAAAAGGGAGGGGTAATGAAAAACTGTTTTTT CAIGQGKGRGNEKLFF
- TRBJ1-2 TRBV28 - TGTGCCAGCAGTTTGCGGGGAGGAGACAACTATGGCTACACCTTC CASSLRGGDNYGYTF